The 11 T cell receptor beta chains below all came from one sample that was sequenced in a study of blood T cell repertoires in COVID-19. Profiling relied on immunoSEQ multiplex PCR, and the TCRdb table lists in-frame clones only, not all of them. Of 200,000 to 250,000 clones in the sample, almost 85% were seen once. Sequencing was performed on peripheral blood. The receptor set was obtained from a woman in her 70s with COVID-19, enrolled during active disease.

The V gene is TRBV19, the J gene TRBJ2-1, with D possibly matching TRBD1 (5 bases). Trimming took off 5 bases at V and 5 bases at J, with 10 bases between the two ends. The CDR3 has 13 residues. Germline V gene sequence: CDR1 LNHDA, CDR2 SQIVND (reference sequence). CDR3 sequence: CASSPLGDNEQFF. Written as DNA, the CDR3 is TGTGCCAGTAGTCCCCTAGGGGACAATGAGCAGTTCTTC.

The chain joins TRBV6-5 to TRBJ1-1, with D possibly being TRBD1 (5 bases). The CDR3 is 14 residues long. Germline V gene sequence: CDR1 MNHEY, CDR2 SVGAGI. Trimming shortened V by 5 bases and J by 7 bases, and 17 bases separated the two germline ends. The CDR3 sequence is CASSPFGRVDEAFF. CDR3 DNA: TGTGCCAGCAGTCCCTTCGGCAGGGTCGATGAAGCTTTCTTT.

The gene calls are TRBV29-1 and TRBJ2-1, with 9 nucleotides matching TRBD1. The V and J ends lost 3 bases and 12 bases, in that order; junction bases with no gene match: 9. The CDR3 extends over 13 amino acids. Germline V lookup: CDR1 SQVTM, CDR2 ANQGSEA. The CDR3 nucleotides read TGCAGCGTTGAGGACAGGGGAGGGATGGGGCAGTTCTTC. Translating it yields CSVEDRGGMGQFF.

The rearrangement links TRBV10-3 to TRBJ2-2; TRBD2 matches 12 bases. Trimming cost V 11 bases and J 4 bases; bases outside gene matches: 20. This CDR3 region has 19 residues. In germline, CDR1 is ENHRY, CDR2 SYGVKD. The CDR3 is CASIGGPTSGGPATGELFF. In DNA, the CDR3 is TGTGCCTCCATCGGGGGCCCGACTAGCGGGGGCCCGGCCACCGGGGAGCTGTTTTTT.

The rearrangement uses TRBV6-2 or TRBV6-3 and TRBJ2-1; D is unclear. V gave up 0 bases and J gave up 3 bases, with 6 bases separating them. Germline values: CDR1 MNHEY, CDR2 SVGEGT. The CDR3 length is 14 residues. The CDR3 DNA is TGTGCCAGCAGTTACTCGGCTAGCTACAATGAGCAGTTCTTC. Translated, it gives CASSYSASYNEQFF.

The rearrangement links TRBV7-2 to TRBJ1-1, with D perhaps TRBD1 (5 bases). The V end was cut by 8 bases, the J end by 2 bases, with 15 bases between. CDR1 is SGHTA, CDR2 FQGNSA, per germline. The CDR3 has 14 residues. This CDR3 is CASSRGGVNTEAFF. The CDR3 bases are TGTGCCAGCTCCCGGGGGGGGGTCAACACTGAAGCTTTCTTT.

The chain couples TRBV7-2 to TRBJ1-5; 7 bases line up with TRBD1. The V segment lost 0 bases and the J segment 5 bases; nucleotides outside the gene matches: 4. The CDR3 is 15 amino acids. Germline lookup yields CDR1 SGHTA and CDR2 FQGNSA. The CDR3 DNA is TGTGCCAGCAGCTTAGCAGGGGGCTTACATCAGCCCCAGCATTTT. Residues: CASSLAGGLHQPQHF.

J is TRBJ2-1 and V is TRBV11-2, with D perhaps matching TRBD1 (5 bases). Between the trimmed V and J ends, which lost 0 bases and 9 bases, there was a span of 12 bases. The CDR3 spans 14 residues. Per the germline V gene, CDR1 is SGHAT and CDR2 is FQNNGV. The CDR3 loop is CASSLDPSGIEQFF. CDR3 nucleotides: TGTGCCAGCAGCTTAGATCCGTCAGGGATTGAGCAGTTCTTC.

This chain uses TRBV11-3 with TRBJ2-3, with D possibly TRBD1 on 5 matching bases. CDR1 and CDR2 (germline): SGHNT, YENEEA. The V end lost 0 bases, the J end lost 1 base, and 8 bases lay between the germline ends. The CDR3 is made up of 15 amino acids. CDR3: CASSLEARGTDTQYF. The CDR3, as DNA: TGTGCCAGCAGCTTAGAGGCCAGGGGCACAGATACGCAGTATTTT.

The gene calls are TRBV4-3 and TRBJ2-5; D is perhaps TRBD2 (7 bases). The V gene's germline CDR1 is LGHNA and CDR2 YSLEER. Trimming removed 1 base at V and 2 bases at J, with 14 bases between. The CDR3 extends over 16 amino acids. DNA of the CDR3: TGCGCCAGCAGCCAAGGGGGGGGGCAGAGACAAGAGACCCAGTACTTC. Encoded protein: CASSQGGGQRQETQYF.

The chain's CDR3 is CSVVGGDGYTF. The DNA of the CDR3 is TGCAGCGTTGTAGGAGGGGACGGCTACACCTTC. J is TRBJ1-2 and V is TRBV29-1, with a tentative D call TRBD1 (5 bases). Trimming pared 4 bases from V and 8 bases from J, leaving 11 bases between. Germline V gives CDR1 SQVTM, CDR2 ANQGSEA. The CDR3 covers 11 residues.